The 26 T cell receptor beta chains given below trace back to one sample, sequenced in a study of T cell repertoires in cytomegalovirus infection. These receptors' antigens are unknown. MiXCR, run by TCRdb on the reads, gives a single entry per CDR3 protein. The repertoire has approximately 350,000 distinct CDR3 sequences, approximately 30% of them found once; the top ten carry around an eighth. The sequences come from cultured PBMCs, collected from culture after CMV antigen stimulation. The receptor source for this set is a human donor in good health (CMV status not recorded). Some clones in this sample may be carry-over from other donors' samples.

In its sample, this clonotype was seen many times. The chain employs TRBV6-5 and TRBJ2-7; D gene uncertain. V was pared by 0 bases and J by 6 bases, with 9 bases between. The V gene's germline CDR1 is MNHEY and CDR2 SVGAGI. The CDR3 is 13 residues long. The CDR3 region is CASSYSMLTEQYF. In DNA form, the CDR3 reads TGTGCCAGCAGTTACTCGATGTTGACCGAGCAGTACTTC.

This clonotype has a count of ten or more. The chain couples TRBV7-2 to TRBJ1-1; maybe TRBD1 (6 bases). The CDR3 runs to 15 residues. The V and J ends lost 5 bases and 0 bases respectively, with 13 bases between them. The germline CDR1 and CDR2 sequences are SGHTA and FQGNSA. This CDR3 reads CASSPQGLLNTEAFF. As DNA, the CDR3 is TGTGCCAGCAGCCCCCAGGGGTTGCTGAACACTGAAGCTTTCTTT.

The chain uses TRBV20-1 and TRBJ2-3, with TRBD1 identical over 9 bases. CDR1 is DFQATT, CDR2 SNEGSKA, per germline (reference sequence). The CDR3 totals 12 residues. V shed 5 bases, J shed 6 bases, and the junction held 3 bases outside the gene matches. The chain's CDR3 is CSAGTGFDTQYF. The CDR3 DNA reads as TGCAGTGCTGGGACAGGGTTTGATACGCAGTATTTT.

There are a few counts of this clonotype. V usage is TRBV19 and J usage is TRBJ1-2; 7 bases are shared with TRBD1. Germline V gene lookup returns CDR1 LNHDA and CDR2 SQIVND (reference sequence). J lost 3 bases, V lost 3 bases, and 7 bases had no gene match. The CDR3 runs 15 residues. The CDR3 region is CASSILQGNDYGYTF. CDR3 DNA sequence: TGTGCCAGTAGTATCTTACAGGGGAACGACTATGGCTACACCTTC.

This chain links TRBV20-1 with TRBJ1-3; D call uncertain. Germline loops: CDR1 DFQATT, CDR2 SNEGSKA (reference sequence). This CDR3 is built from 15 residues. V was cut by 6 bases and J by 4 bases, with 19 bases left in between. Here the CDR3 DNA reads TGCAGTGCGGCACGCTTAGGGCACGAAGGAAACACCATATATTTT. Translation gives CSAARLGHEGNTIYF.

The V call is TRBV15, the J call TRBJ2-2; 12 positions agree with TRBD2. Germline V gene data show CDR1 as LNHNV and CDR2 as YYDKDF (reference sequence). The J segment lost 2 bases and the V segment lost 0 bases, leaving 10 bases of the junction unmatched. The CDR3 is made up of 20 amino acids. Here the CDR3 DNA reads TGTGCCACCAGCAGAGATCTAGGGCTGACTAGCGGGAGTAACACCGGGGAGCTGTTTTTT. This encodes CATSRDLGLTSGSNTGELFF.

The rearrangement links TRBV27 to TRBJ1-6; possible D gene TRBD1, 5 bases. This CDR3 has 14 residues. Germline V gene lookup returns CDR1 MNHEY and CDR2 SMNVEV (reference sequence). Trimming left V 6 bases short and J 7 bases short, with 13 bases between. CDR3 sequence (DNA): TGTGCCAGCAGCCCAGGGCGGGGGAATTCACCCCTCCACTTT. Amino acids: CASSPGRGNSPLHF.

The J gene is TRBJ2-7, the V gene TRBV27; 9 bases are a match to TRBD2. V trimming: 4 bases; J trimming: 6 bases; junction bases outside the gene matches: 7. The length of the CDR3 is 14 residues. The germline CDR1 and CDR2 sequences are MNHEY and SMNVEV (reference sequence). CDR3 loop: CASSWIAGVGEQYF. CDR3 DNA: TGTGCCAGCAGTTGGATAGCGGGAGTTGGCGAGCAGTACTTC.

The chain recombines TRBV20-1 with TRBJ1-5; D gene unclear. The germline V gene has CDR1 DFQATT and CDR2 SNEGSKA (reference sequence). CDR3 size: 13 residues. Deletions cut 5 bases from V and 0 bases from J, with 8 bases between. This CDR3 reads CSAQEYSNQPQHF. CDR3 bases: TGCAGTGCTCAGGAATATAGCAATCAGCCCCAGCATTTT.

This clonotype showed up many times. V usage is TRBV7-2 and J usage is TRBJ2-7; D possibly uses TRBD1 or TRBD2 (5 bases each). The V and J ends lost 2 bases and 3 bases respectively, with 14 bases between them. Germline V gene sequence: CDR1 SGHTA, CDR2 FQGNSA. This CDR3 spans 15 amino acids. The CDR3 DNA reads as TGTGCCAGCAGCTTATTGGGGCGGGCAAGCTACGAGCAGTACTTC. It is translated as CASSLLGRASYEQYF.

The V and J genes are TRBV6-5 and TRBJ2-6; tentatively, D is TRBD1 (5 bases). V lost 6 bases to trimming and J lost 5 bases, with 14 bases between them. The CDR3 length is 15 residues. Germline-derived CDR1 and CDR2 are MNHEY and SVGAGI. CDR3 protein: CASSPRDVRANVLTF. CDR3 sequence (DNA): TGTGCCAGCAGCCCCAGGGATGTGCGGGCCAACGTCCTGACTTTC.

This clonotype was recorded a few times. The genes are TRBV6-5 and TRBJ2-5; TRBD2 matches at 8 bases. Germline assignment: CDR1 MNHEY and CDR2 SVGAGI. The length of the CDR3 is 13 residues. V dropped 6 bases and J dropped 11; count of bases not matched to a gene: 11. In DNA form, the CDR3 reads TGTGCCAGCAGCACCCGCGGTAGCGGGAAACAGTACTTC. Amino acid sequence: CASSTRGSGKQYF.

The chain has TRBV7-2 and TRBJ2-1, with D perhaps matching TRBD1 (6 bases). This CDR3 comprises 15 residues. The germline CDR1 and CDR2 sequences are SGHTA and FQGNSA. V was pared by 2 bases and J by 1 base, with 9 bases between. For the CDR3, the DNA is TGTGCCAGCAGCTTAAGGCAGGGGTCCTACAATGAGCAGTTCTTC. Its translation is CASSLRQGSYNEQFF.

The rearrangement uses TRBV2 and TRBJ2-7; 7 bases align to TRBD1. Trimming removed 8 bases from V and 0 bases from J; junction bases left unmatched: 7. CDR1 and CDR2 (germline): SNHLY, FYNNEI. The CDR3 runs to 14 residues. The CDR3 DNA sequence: TGTGCCAGCTCCTGGGACAGTCGCTCCTACGAGCAGTACGTC. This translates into CASSWDSRSYEQYV.

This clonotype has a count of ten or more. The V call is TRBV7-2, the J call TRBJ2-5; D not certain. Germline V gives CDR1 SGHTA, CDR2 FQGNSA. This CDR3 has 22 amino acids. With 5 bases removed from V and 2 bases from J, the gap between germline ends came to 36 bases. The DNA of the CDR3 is TGTGCCAGCAGCGTCTCGGTTCATTGGTACAGTACCTCCGGATTGTCACAAGAGACCCAGTACTTC. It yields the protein CASSVSVHWYSTSGLSQETQYF.

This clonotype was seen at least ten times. CDR3 sequence reads: CASGRGTLREDEQFF. The CDR3 region has the DNA TGTGCCAGCGGTCGGGGGACCTTAAGGGAAGATGAGCAGTTCTTC. V gene TRBV28 combines with J gene TRBJ2-1; possibly TRBD2 for D (6 bases). Trimming left V 8 bases short and J 8 bases short, with 22 bases between. Germline V gene data show CDR1 as MDHEN and CDR2 as SYDVKM. The CDR3 totals 15 residues.

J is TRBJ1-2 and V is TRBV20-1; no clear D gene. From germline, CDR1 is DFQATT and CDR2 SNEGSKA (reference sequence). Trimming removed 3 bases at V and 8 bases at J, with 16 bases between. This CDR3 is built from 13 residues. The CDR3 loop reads CSARNSRTSGYTF. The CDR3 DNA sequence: TGCAGTGCTAGGAACAGTCGGACCTCGGGCTACACCTTC.

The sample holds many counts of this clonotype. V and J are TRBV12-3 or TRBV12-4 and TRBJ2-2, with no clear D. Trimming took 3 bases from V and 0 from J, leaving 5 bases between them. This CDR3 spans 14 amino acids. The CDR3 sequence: CASSLRANTGELFF. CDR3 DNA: TGTGCCAGCAGTTTGAGAGCGAACACCGGGGAGCTGTTTTTT.

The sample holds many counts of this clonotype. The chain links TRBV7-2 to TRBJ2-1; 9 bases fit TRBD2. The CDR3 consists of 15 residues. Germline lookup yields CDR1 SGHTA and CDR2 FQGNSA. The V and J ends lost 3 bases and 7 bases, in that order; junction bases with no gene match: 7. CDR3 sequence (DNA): TGTGCCAGCAGCTTTGGAGGGACTAGCAGGAATGAGCAGTTCTTC. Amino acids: CASSFGGTSRNEQFF.

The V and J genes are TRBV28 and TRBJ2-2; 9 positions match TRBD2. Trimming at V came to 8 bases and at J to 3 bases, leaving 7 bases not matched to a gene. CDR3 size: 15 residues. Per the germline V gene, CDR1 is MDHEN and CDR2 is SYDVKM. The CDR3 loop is CASYRASGDTGELFF. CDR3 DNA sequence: TGTGCCAGCTACCGAGCTAGCGGGGACACCGGGGAGCTGTTTTTT.

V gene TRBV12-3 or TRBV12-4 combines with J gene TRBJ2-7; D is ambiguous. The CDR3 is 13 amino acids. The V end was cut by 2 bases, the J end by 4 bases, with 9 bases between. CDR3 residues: CASSLSSDYEQYV. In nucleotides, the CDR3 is TGTGCCAGCAGTTTAAGTTCAGATTACGAGCAGTACGTC.

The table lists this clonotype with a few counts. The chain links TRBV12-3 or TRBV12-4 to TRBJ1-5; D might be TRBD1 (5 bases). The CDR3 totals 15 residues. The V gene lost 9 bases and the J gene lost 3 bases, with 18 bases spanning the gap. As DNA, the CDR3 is TGTGCCAGTCTTCTGAGTGACAGCCCCAATCAGCCCCAGCATTTT. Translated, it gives CASLLSDSPNQPQHF.

In nucleotides, the CDR3 is TGTGCCAGCACCTCTCTTGGCCAAGAGACCCAGTACTTC. This gives the protein CASTSLGQETQYF. The chain has TRBV27 and TRBJ2-5; D is undetermined. Germline CDR1 is MNHEY and CDR2 is SMNVEV (reference sequence). The CDR3 runs to 13 residues. The V end lost 7 bases, the J end lost 1 base, and 10 bases lay between the germline ends.

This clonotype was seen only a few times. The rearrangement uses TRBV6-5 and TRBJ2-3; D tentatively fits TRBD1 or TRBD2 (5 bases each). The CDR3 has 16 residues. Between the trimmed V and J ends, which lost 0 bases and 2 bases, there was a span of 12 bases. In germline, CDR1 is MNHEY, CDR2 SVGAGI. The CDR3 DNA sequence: TGTGCCAGCAGTTACTCTCGAGAGGGGTCCACAGATACGCAGTATTTT. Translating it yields CASSYSREGSTDTQYF.

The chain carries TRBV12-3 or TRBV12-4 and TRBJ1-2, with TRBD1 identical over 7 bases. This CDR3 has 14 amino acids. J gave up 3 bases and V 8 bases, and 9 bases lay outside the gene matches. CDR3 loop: CASRGDSAYYGYTF. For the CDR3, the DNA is TGTGCCAGCCGCGGGGACAGCGCTTACTATGGCTACACCTTC.

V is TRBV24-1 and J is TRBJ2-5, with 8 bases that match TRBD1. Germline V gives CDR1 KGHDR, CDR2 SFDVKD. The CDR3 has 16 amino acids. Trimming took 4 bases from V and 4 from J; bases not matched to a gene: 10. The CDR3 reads CATSDRLTDRGETQYF. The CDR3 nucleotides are TGTGCCACCAGTGACCGATTAACCGACAGGGGAGAGACCCAGTACTTC.